The source of this TCR beta chain is a study of T-cell memory formation after mild COVID-19 (dated by TCRdb to 2020 to 2023). For the study in its entirety: TCR sequence clusters from the two donors were largely donor specific. In a couple of donors, T-cell clones that expanded and contracted after mild COVID-19 were followed by sequencing TCRalpha and TCRbeta repertoires longitudinally. Two young, previously healthy adult volunteers, one female and one male, were included in the cohort. What the study reported, not specific to this receptor: The study included only a couple of mild cases, and larger cohorts that include severe cases with pre-infection samples were judged to be necessary. Clones that contracted from day 15 to 85 showed balanced CD4/CD8 phenotypes, whereas a second wave of clones that expanded from day 15 to 37 leaned towards CD4+. Some responding clones were detected in pre-infection memory, which suggested that pre-existing cross-reactive memory T cells had joined the SARS-CoV-2 response. Contracting CD4+ clones appeared mostly in the CM and EM memory subsets, whereas CD8+ clones were enriched in EMRA. SARS-CoV-2 specificity of the second-wave clones peaking on day 37 was not confirmed.

This clonotype was detected a few times. Its recognized antigen is unknown. Within one base of it there is no much larger clone, and no base qualities were kept. Ficoll-Paque density gradient centrifugation was used to isolate PBMCs. The CDR3 covers 15 residues, taking in both the cysteine and the phenylalanine. Solely the CDR3 DNA is kept, with 45 bases framed from the first base. The V end loses 0 bases and the J end loses 1 base, and a stretch of 9 bases separates them. Sequencing was carried out with an Illumina NovaSeq 6000. cDNA libraries for TCRalpha and TCRbeta were prepared by 5'RACE using constant-segment primers, with sample barcodes and unique molecular identifiers added. RNA was extracted from every sample with Trizol reagent. Library amplification was performed in two PCR steps, and a second sample barcode and Illumina TruSeq adapters were introduced in the second step. Sequencing of libraries was performed on an Illumina NovaSeq with 2 x 150 bp paired-end reads. The paper's processing steps were these. Reads were demultiplexed and collapsed into UMI-guided consensus sequences with migec v1.2.7. Using mixcr v2.1.11, UMI consensuses were aligned to TRA and TRB V and J templates and then assembled into clonotypes. A clonotype was counted as expanded or contracted only when both edgeR and NoisET called the clonotype significant, with the noise models trained on biological replicates. For edgeR calls, the cutoffs were a false discovery rate-adjusted p below 0.01 and a log2 fold-change threshold of 1. As an exploratory analysis of dynamics, max-normalized trajectories of the 1000 most abundant clonotypes were examined with PCA combined with hierarchical clustering. Each responding clone was given a CD4 or CD8 phenotype based on the CD4+ and CD8+ repertoires, which had been sequenced separately. The raw public reads went through TCRdb reprocessing: fastp at Q25, MiXCR clone calling, in-frame beta chains kept. Rows matching on CDR3 protein sequence are summarized as one entry with the most common DNA and genes. The V and J calls come from TCRdb's annotation, not from the publication. This sample has approximately 450,000 distinct CDR3 sequences in its table, and 18% of those were observed once. The ten largest clones capture 9% to 15% of the sample.

The rearrangement joined TRBV12-3 or TRBV12-4 to TRBJ2-5; TRBD2 could be the D gene, as 6 bases match. This receptor was obtained from an adult woman who had mild COVID-19 (a few samples of this study predate the infection). The sample titles of this study are shuffled in the database, so cell type and time point are left out; the donor was told from shared clones. The sequencing input was PBMCs or a T cell subset sorted from them (not recorded which). The nucleotide sequence is TGTGCCAGCAGTTTAGCGGGAGGAGCCCAAGAGACCCAGTACTTC. Translated, this gives CASSLAGGAQETQYF.